One sample yielded the 22 T cell receptor beta chains listed below, sequenced in a study of T cells expressing NK-cell markers (dated by TCRdb to about 2020). The library was built by means of 5' RACE. Sequencer: Illumina HiSeq 2000. TCRdb reprocessed the public reads and reports one entry per CDR3 protein sequence, without DNA. The sample's records list around 550,000 distinct CDR3 sequences. The ten most abundant clones make up approximately 3.6% of the sample. Specimen: blood T cells: a sorted CD56 or NKG2C T cell subset, CD4+ or CD8+ T cells, or bulk PBMC T cells (not recorded which). Receptors originate from a man aged 18 to 29 in good health. Donor details come from another sample of the same person, matched by shared clones.

This sequence joins TRBV12-3 or TRBV12-4 and TRBJ1-2; TCRdb's D call, TRBD1, is unchecked because there is no DNA. The CDR3 totals 14 residues. CDR3 residues: CASSSVTFNYGYTF.

The genes are TRBV6-5 and TRBJ2-7; TCRdb's assignment of TRBD1 cannot be checked, as there is no DNA. The CDR3 runs 15 residues. From germline, CDR1 is MNHEY and CDR2 SVGAGI. CDR3 residues: CASSYGRGTAESLYF.

The gene calls are TRBV20-1 and TRBJ2-7; TCRdb's D call, TRBD1, is unchecked because there is no DNA. The germline V gene has CDR1 DFQATT and CDR2 SNEGSKA (reference sequence). This CDR3 region has 16 residues. This CDR3 reads CSASFLVPERGYEQYF.

The chain combines TRBV27 with TRBJ2-4. The CDR3 length is 15 residues. Germline assignment: CDR1 MNHEY and CDR2 SMNVEV (reference sequence). The CDR3: CASSFAEKAKNIQYF.

V is TRBV4-3 and J is TRBJ1-4; without DNA, the TCRdb call of TRBD1 cannot be checked. This CDR3 has 12 amino acids. CDR1 and CDR2 (germline): LGHNA, YSLEER. CDR3 protein: CASSQDRGELFF.

V usage is TRBV4-2 and J usage is TRBJ2-1; the TRBD2 assignment by TCRdb is unverifiable without DNA. CDR1 and CDR2 (germline): LGHNA, YNFKEQ. The CDR3 has 16 amino acids. CDR3 protein: CASSQEGGRAIDEQFF.

V and J are TRBV7-9 and TRBJ2-1; with no DNA, the TCRdb D assignment of TRBD2 cannot be verified. CDR1 and CDR2 (germline): SEHNR, FQNEAQ (reference sequence). The length of the CDR3 is 14 residues. The CDR3 region is CASSRLAGGSEQFF.

The J gene is TRBJ2-7, the V gene TRBV20-1; TCRdb picks TRBD2, but there is no DNA to check that call. This CDR3 has 14 amino acids. Per the germline V gene, CDR1 is DFQATT and CDR2 is SNEGSKA (reference sequence). Here the CDR3 reads CSARGGTLSYEQYF.

Here the CDR3 reads CASSQDLASQGTDEAFF. This sequence joins TRBV4-2 and TRBJ1-1; TCRdb proposes TRBD1, but this gene call is untestable without DNA. CDR3 size: 17 residues. Per germline, CDR1 LGHNA and CDR2 YNFKEQ.

The chain is built from TRBV6-5 and TRBJ1-5; TCRdb indicates TRBD1, and absent DNA this call remains unverified. CDR1 is MNHEY and CDR2 is SVGAGI in the germline V gene. The CDR3 consists of 14 residues. The CDR3: CASIKTRGNQPQHF.

V gene TRBV5-1 combines with J gene TRBJ2-5; there is no DNA to check the TCRdb D call of TRBD1. The CDR3 length is 15 residues. Per germline, CDR1 SGHRS and CDR2 YFSETQ. The CDR3 region is CASSSGLRGRETQYF. The full variable domain, with the rest looked up from reference TRBV5-1 and TRBJ2-5, is KAGVTQTPRYLIKTRGQQVTLSCSPISGHRSVSWYQQTPGQGLQFLFEYFSETQRNKGNFPGRFSGRQFSNSRSEMNVSTLELGDSALYLCASSSGLRGRETQYFGPGTRLLVL.

The chain carries TRBV20-1 and TRBJ2-2; TCRdb selects TRBD2, and the lack of DNA leaves this call unchecked. Germline V CDR1 and CDR2: DFQATT, SNEGSKA (reference sequence). CDR3 length equals 14 residues. CDR3 in amino acids: CSDIGLGRCGELFF.

Here the CDR3 reads CASSPSGTGFPANTGELFF. The chain couples TRBV6-1 to TRBJ2-2; TCRdb names TRBD1, which stays unverified in the absence of DNA. The length of the CDR3 is 19 residues. Germline CDR1 is MNHNS and CDR2 is SASEGT.

The V gene is TRBV10-3, the J gene TRBJ2-1; as DNA is missing, the TRBD2 call by TCRdb cannot be tested. The CDR3 covers 15 residues. Looked up from germline, CDR1 is ENHRY and CDR2 is SYGVKD. The CDR3 sequence is CAISSASGLYNEQFF.

This sequence joins TRBV2 and TRBJ2-1; there is no DNA to check the TCRdb D call of TRBD2. Germline loops: CDR1 SNHLY, CDR2 FYNNEI. This CDR3 spans 14 amino acids. CDR3 residues: CASSPETRGNEQFF.

The chain has TRBV4-2 and TRBJ2-3. From germline, CDR1 is LGHNA and CDR2 YNFKEQ. This CDR3 spans 16 amino acids. The CDR3 loop is CASSQDVGSPTDTQYF.

This chain uses TRBV20-1 with TRBJ2-5; lacking DNA, the TRBD1 call made by TCRdb goes unchecked. Germline V gene data show CDR1 as DFQATT and CDR2 as SNEGSKA (reference sequence). The CDR3 has 13 amino acids. The chain's CDR3 is CSSTEGQEETQYF.

The J gene is TRBJ2-5, the V gene TRBV28; absent DNA, TCRdb's TRBD1 call cannot be checked. There are 15 residues in the CDR3. Germline-derived CDR1 and CDR2 are MDHEN and SYDVKM. The CDR3: CASSYDREAQETQYF.

The chain recombines TRBV6-2 or TRBV6-3 with TRBJ2-5; with no DNA, the TCRdb D assignment of TRBD2 cannot be verified. This CDR3 comprises 16 residues. Germline CDR1 MNHEY, CDR2 SVGEGT. CDR3: CASSYSSGLAGETQYF.

This chain connects TRBV6-2 or TRBV6-3 to TRBJ2-5; without DNA, the TCRdb call of TRBD2 cannot be checked. This CDR3 is built from 15 residues. CDR1 and CDR2 (germline): MNHEY, SVGEGT. CDR3 loop: CASSYGRDYQETQYF.

The genes are TRBV19 and TRBJ2-5; there is no DNA to check the TCRdb D call of TRBD2. The germline gives CDR1 LNHDA, CDR2 SQIVND (reference sequence). This CDR3 is 14 amino acids long. CDR3 amino acids: CASSIRRDRETQYF.

This sequence joins TRBV5-1 and TRBJ2-7; TCRdb's D gene call, TRBD2, goes unchecked for lack of DNA. The CDR3 length is 14 residues. Germline V gives CDR1 SGHRS, CDR2 YFSETQ. The CDR3 spells CASSLEGLAGQQYF.